The TCR beta chain under discussion was sequenced for a study of shared clonotypes between healthy human individuals (dated by TCRdb to about 2020). Looking at the study overall: A couple of women and a few men aged 18 to 49 years were included in the cohort. To increase sequencing depth and limit assay-specific biases, different laboratories used diverse techniques to prepare libraries and sequence TCR repertoires. To estimate repertoire size and how much clonotypes are shared between individuals, the study performed deep sequencing of blood TCR repertoires from a handful of healthy adults. Per donor, leukapheresis produced somewhere between about 0.94 and 9 billion PBMCs. The investigation overall reported the following: Based on pairwise subsampling, the degree of clonotype sharing among donors was expected to be affected by sequencing depth. Only blood was sampled, and tissue TCR repertoires likely differ from those in blood. Because the study included only a small number of donors, the genetic and exposure-history diversity represented was limited.

Donors were healthy HIV-negative adults with no recently reported acute infections or vaccinations. Every donor was a Caucasian adult living in Nashville, Tennessee, USA. For unsorted samples, about 90 million PBMCs were counted, and genomic DNA was extracted using the QIAamp DNA Blood Mini kit. After blood collection by leukapheresis, PBMCs were isolated using Ficoll-Histopaque density gradient centrifugation and then cryopreserved in the vapor phase of liquid nitrogen. Using the deep immunoSEQ assay, TCR CDR3 regions were amplified from genomic DNA by multiplex PCR. Extracted genomic DNA from each cell subset was spread evenly across all wells of several immunoSEQ 96-well plates, with each plate serving as a replicate. For unsorted PBMC, each replicate PCR was loaded with approximately 300 ng genomic DNA, equivalent to tens of thousands of T cell genomes. Unsorted PBMC genomic DNA was sequenced across ten immunoSEQ deep assay plates. Purified libraries were measured with a Qubit 3.0 fluorometer, size-checked on a Bioanalyzer 2100, and measured again with the KAPA Library Quantification kit. Every immunoSEQ 96-well plate was sequenced on a dedicated single-read 150-cycle Illumina NextSeq 550 flow cell. Processing in the source paper ran as follows. Because the immunoSEQ output included only junctional sequences and no quality scores, the filtering could not be the same as the filtering used for full-length reads. Sequences were annotated with PyIR, a Python wrapper for IgBLAST v1.9, and V/J genes and CDR3 were assigned using IMGT germline references. Reads with weak V/J assignments (E-value above 1e-6), missing CDR3, stop codons, out-of-frame junctions, or ambiguous translated residues were removed. A V3J clonotype was defined by an identical inferred V gene, J gene, and CDR3 amino acid sequence. To compute the percentage overlap between repertoires, the number of shared unique clonotypes was divided by the size of the smaller repertoire. Repertoire richness was assessed with RTK rarefaction, the Chao1 estimator, and Recon v2.1 estimates of unobserved clonotypes. TCRdb's version of the immuneACCESS table is confined to in-frame rearrangements and falls short of the full clone set. An unresolved V gene accounts for under half of the shortfall where checked; the remainder is of unknown origin. V, J and clone size were drawn from that table, and D and trimming were deduced from the DNA. This sample comprises 400,000 to 600,000 clones, over 75% of them detected only once. Together, the top ten hold 9.5% to 15% of the sample.

This clone appeared once. No cognate antigen has been identified for it. No much larger clone is present one base from it, and per-base qualities are unavailable. The CDR3 goes from the cysteine to the phenylalanine over 18 residues. Only the CDR3 region is kept as DNA, spanning 54 bases read in frame from base 1. Trimming takes 1 base from V and 5 bases from J, and the germline ends sit 21 bases apart. CDR1 SGHTA and CDR2 FQGNSA are derived from the germline V gene. The source is a woman aged 40 to 49 in good health. Some clones in this sample may be carry-over from other donors' samples. This sequence uses TRBV7-2 and TRBJ2-1, and the D gene may be TRBD2, 7 bases matching. The specimen sequenced was PBMCs. Here is the DNA: TGTGCCAGCAGCTTAGTGGCCGGTGGACCGGGGGGCCACAATGAGCAGTTCTTC. Its protein reads: CASSLVAGGPGGHNEQFF.